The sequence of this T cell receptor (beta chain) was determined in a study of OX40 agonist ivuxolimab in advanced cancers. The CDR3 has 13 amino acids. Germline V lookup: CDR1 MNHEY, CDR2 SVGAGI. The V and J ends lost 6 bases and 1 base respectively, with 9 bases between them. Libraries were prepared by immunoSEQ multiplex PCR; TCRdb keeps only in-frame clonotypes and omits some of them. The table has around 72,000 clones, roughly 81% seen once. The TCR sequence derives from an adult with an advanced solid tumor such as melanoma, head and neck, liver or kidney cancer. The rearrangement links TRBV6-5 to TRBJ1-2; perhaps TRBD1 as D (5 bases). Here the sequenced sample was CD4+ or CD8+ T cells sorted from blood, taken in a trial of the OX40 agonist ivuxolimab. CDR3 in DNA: TGTGCCAGCAGCAGGGAAGTTAACTATGGCTACACCTTC. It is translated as CASSREVNYGYTF.